One sample yielded the 15 T cell receptor beta chains listed below, sequenced in a study of CD8+ T cells in alopecia areata (dated by TCRdb to 2016 to 2019). The treatment or condition label corresponds to: oral pan-JAK inhibitor, 5-10 mg twice daily. Libraries were constructed by the immunoSEQ multiplex PCR assay. To provide template for TCR sequencing, every sample had RNA extracted and reverse transcribed into cDNA. Not all clones reach the TCRdb copy of this immuneACCESS table, which keeps in-frame sequences only. Checked studies attribute under half of the gap to unresolved V genes and leave the rest unexplained. This sample is represented by tens of thousands of clones; 46% of them were singletons. The ten largest clones capture roughly 22% of the sample. The specimen comprised CD8+ T cells sorted from blood, sampled around week 37, from a patient treated with tofacitinib. These TCRs come from a human donor with alopecia areata.

V is TRBV7-9 and J is TRBJ1-1; D perhaps matches TRBD1 (6 bases). V lost 5 bases and J 5 bases, leaving 15 bases between the germline ends. Germline values: CDR1 SEHNR, CDR2 FQNEAQ (reference sequence). The CDR3 totals 14 residues. The CDR3 reads CASSRSGQRTEAFF. CDR3 in DNA: TGTGCCAGCAGCCGATCCGGACAGAGGACTGAAGCTTTCTTT. The entire variable domain, with the rest obtained from reference TRBV7-9 and TRBJ1-1, is as follows: DTGVSQNPRHKITKRGQNVTFRCDPISEHNRLYWYRQTLGQGPEFLTYFQNEAQLEKSRLLSDRFSAERPKGSFSTLEIQRTEQGDSAMYLCASSRSGQRTEAFFGQGTRLTVV.

To note about this clone: This is likely an artifact of a read error, given a far larger clone one base away. The sample holds other DNA sequences that translate to the same CDR3. The rearrangement links TRBV11-2 to TRBJ2-7; 11 bases align to TRBD2. The CDR3 runs to 14 residues. From germline, CDR1 is SGHAT and CDR2 FQNNGV. V was pared by 3 bases and J by 3 bases, with 1 base of the junction left unmatched. The CDR3 sequence is CASSLTSGNYEQYF. CDR3 sequence (DNA): TGTGCCAGCAGCTTGACTAGCGGGAACTACGAGCAGTACTTC.

To note about this clone: This may be a read error: a much more frequent sequence differs by one nucleotide. The chain joins TRBV7-9 to TRBJ1-1; D gene unclear. The CDR3 has 12 amino acids. Deletions cut 3 bases from V and 3 bases from J, with 5 bases between. Looked up from germline, CDR1 is SEHNR and CDR2 is FQNEAQ (reference sequence). The chain's CDR3 is CASSFGDTEAFF. The CDR3 DNA is TGTGCCAGCAGCTTCGGGGACACTGAAGCTTTCTTT.

In its sample, this clone was seen a few times. This chain links TRBV9 with TRBJ2-2, with TRBD1 matching over 9 bases. The CDR3 is 15 residues long. The germline gives CDR1 SGDLS, CDR2 YYNGEE. V lost 4 bases to trimming and J lost 3 bases; unmatched junction nucleotides: 4. The CDR3: CASSPRTGDTGELFF. The CDR3 DNA is TGTGCCAGCAGCCCCCGGACAGGGGACACCGGGGAGCTGTTTTTT. Together with reference TRBV9 and TRBJ2-2, the CDR3 gives the full variable domain: DSGVTQTPKHLITATGQRVTLRCSPRSGDLSVYWYQQSLDQGLQFLIQYYNGEERAKGNILERFSAQQFPDLHSELNLSSLELGDSALYFCASSPRTGDTGELFFGEGSRLTVL.

In its sample, this clone was seen a few times. This likely reflects a read error, since a far larger clone is one base away. The J gene is TRBJ2-1, the V gene TRBV7-6; 12 nucleotides align to TRBD2. After removal of 3 bases from V and 7 bases from J, the junction contained 7 bases not matched to a gene. The CDR3 covers 16 residues. The germline gives CDR1 SGHVS, CDR2 FNYEAQ. The CDR3 is CASSLVPSGRGNEQFF. The CDR3 bases are TGTGCCAGCAGCTTGGTTCCTAGCGGGAGGGGGAATGAGCAGTTCTTC. Combining the CDR3 with reference TRBV7-6 and TRBJ2-1 gives the whole variable domain GAGVSQSPRYKVTKRGQDVALRCDPISGHVSLYWYRQALGQGPEFLTYFNYEAQQDKSGLPNDRFSAERPEGSISTLTIQRTEQRDSAMYRCASSLVPSGRGNEQFFGPGTRLTVL.

The chain couples TRBV30 to TRBJ2-7, with 7 nucleotides matching TRBD1. The CDR3 totals 15 residues. Germline lookup yields CDR1 GTSNPN and CDR2 SVGIG (reference sequence). With 2 bases clipped from V and 4 bases from J, the junction kept 11 bases outside the gene matches. As DNA, the CDR3 is TGTGCCTGGAGTTCTCAAGGGGGCACCTTTTACGAGCAGTACTTC. Its translation is CAWSSQGGTFYEQYF.

The chain employs TRBV15 and TRBJ2-1; TRBD2 aligns across 8 bases. Germline assignment: CDR1 LNHNV and CDR2 YYDKDF (reference sequence). CDR3 length: 15 residues. V trimming: 3 bases; J trimming: 5 bases; junction bases outside the gene matches: 6. CDR3 sequence (DNA): TGTGCCACCAGCAGCGGAGCGGGAGCCCACAATGAGCAGTTCTTC. It translates to CATSSGAGAHNEQFF.

The chain combines TRBV13 with TRBJ2-7, with D maybe TRBD1 (6 bases). Trimming took 5 bases from V and 6 from J, leaving 20 bases between them. The CDR3 covers 15 residues. CDR1 PRHDT and CDR2 FYEKMQ come from the germline V gene (reference sequence). As DNA, the CDR3 is TGTGCCAGCAGCCCCGAAGTCCCGGACAGAGCCGAGCAGTACTTC. Protein: CASSPEVPDRAEQYF.

This clone showed up just a few times. The rearrangement joins TRBV29-1 to TRBJ1-1; D not certain. CDR3 size: 11 residues. Germline V CDR1 and CDR2: SQVTM, ANQGSEA. The V gene lost 4 bases and the J gene lost 13 bases, with 16 bases spanning the gap. The DNA of the CDR3 is TGCAGCGTTGTAGACGTGGGGTGGGATTTCTTT. Protein product: CSVVDVGWDFF.

This chain links TRBV28 with TRBJ2-7; 8 bases are a match to TRBD2. There are 17 residues in the CDR3. The V segment lost 2 bases and the J segment 1 base; nucleotides outside the gene matches: 10. Germline CDR1 reads MDHEN; CDR2 reads SYDVKM. The CDR3 DNA is TGTGCCAGCAGTTTACCCTCCCTAGCGGGTGGATCCTACGAGCAGTACTTC. The encoded protein is CASSLPSLAGGSYEQYF.

The chain joins TRBV9 to TRBJ2-5; perhaps TRBD2 as D (5 bases). In germline, CDR1 is SGDLS, CDR2 YYNGEE. V lost 3 bases and J 5 bases, leaving 17 bases between the germline ends. The CDR3 length is 15 residues. This CDR3 reads CASSEGSVRVETQYF. DNA for the CDR3: TGTGCCAGCAGCGAGGGCTCAGTGAGGGTGGAGACCCAGTACTTC. Full variable domain (outside the CDR3, taken from reference TRBV9 and TRBJ2-5): DSGVTQTPKHLITATGQRVTLRCSPRSGDLSVYWYQQSLDQGLQFLIQYYNGEERAKGNILERFSAQQFPDLHSELNLSSLELGDSALYFCASSEGSVRVETQYFGPGTRLLVL.

This clone was seen more than once but under ten times. V and J are TRBV6-5 and TRBJ2-5; D may match TRBD1 or TRBD2 (5 bases each). From germline, CDR1 is MNHEY and CDR2 SVGAGI. V was trimmed by 2 bases and J by 5 bases, leaving 9 bases between them. This CDR3 region has 13 residues. The DNA of the CDR3 is TGTGCCAGCAGTTACAGGGGACGGGAGACCCAGTACTTC. Its protein is CASSYRGRETQYF.

V and J are TRBV20-1 and TRBJ1-2, with D unresolved. CDR1 and CDR2 (germline): DFQATT, SNEGSKA (reference sequence). V gave up 5 bases and J gave up 4 bases, with 2 bases separating them. The CDR3 sequence is 9 residues long. The CDR3 DNA sequence: TGCAGTGCTGCCTATGGCTACACCTTC. Protein sequence: CSAAYGYTF.

This clone has a handful of counts. J is TRBJ2-5 and V is TRBV7-9; D may match TRBD1 or TRBD2 (5 bases each). Trimming took off 8 bases at V and 5 bases at J, with 18 bases between the two ends. Germline V lookup: CDR1 SEHNR, CDR2 FQNEAQ (reference sequence). This CDR3 contains 14 residues. The CDR3 sequence: CASRPGPISETQYF. In DNA form, the CDR3 reads TGTGCCAGCCGTCCGGGACCTATTTCGGAGACCCAGTACTTC.

The gene calls are TRBV5-6 and TRBJ1-5, with D maybe TRBD1 (5 bases). This CDR3 region has 13 residues. V lost 0 bases and J lost 5, with 6 bases in between. CDR1 is SGHDT, CDR2 YYEEEE, per germline. The chain's CDR3 is CASSLAGDQPQHF. The CDR3 region has the DNA TGTGCCAGCAGCTTGGCGGGGGATCAGCCCCAGCATTTT. The full variable domain, with the rest looked up from reference TRBV5-6 and TRBJ1-5, is DAGVTQSPTHLIKTRGQQVTLRCSPKSGHDTVSWYQQALGQGPQFIFQYYEEEERQRGNFPDRFSGHQFPNYSSELNVNALLLGDSALYLCASSLAGDQPQHFGDGTRLSIL.